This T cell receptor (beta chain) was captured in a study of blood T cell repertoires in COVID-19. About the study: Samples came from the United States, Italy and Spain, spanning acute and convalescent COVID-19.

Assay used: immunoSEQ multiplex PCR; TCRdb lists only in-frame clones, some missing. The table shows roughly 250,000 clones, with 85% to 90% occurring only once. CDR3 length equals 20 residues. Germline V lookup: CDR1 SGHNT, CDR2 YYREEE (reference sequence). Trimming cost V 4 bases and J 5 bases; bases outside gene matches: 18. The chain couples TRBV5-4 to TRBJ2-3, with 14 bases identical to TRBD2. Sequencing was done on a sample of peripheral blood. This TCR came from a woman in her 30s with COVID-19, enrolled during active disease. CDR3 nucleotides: TGTGCCAGCAGCGGGGAAACCGGGACTAGCGGGGGCGGCAAGCTAGATACGCAGTATTTT. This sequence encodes CASSGETGTSGGGKLDTQYF.